The present T cell receptor (beta chain) was sequenced within a study of CD8 T cells in ankylosing spondylitis. Study-level findings and limits: It appeared that ankylosing spondylitis blood was characterized by a TCR beta motif of roughly 8 highly homologous variants. Several of the motif variants were reported before in synovial fluid and blood from reactive arthritis. From matched ankylosing spondylitis synovial fluid, disease-linked clones were reportedly recovered at significantly enriched levels.

This clonotype was seen repeatedly, ten times or more. Its antigen remains unknown. Quantitative 5'-RACE with molecular barcodes generated TCR beta libraries. TCRdb used MiXCR to reprocess the 5' RACE reads, holding one entry per CDR3 protein. The data hold 500,000 to 650,000 distinct CDR3 sequences, with approximately 5% observed a single time. The CDR3 is 14 residues long. The V end lost 0 bases, the J end lost 4 bases, and 10 bases lay between the germline ends. Germline-derived CDR1 and CDR2 are SGHRS and YFSETQ. This chain links TRBV5-1 with TRBJ1-2, with D possibly being TRBD1 (6 bases). The sequence was obtained from a male donor with ankylosing spondylitis. The sequencing sample was made of blood, either unsorted or a sorted T cell fraction (not recorded which). CDR3 sequence reads: CASSLAGGGYGYTF. In nucleotides, the CDR3 is TGCGCCAGCAGCTTGGCCGGGGGCGGCTATGGCTACACCTTC.